A single sample gave rise to the 29 T cell receptor beta chains below, sequenced in a study of early T cells in non-severe SARS-CoV-2 infection. MiXCR, applied by TCRdb to the 5' RACE reads, yields one record per CDR3 protein. This sample has 55,000 to 65,000 distinct CDR3 sequences, with about 8.9% found just once. The specimen was whole blood. The receptors derive from an adult who was a healthcare worker with PCR-confirmed SARS-CoV-2 infection or an uninfected control (not recorded which).

This clonotype was recorded many times. The chain recombines TRBV7-9 with TRBJ2-2; D ambiguous. Germline CDR1 and CDR2: SEHNR and FQNEAQ (reference sequence). V was shortened by 1 base and J by 3 bases, with 6 bases between the two germline ends. This CDR3 region has 14 residues. The CDR3: CASSLDYYTGELFF. The CDR3 DNA reads TGTGCCAGCAGCTTAGACTACTACACCGGGGAGCTGTTTTTT.

This clonotype was counted at least ten times. The V and J genes are TRBV20-1 and TRBJ2-7, with TRBD2 matching over 7 bases. The V segment lost 7 bases and the J segment 2 bases; nucleotides outside the gene matches: 8. The germline gives CDR1 DFQATT, CDR2 SNEGSKA (reference sequence). This CDR3 is built from 13 residues. This chain's CDR3 is CSGTFGRPYEQYF. The CDR3 DNA follows: TGCAGTGGGACCTTCGGGAGGCCCTACGAGCAGTACTTC.

Only a few counts were recorded for this clonotype. The chain links TRBV6-5 to TRBJ1-5; 9 bases agree with TRBD1. The V segment lost 10 bases and the J segment 4 bases; nucleotides outside the gene matches: 8. The CDR3 extends over 14 amino acids. Germline V gene lookup returns CDR1 MNHEY and CDR2 SVGAGI. DNA for the CDR3: TGTGCCACACAGGGGGCCAGGGCAAATCAGCCCCAGCATTTT. It encodes CATQGARANQPQHF.

The chain recombines TRBV28 with TRBJ1-5; 9 nucleotides align to TRBD1. V gave up 8 bases and J gave up 2 bases; unmatched junction bases: 7. CDR3 length: 15 amino acids. Germline loops: CDR1 MDHEN, CDR2 SYDVKM. The CDR3 DNA reads as TGTGCCAGCGAAACGGACAGGGGAGGCAATCAGCCCCAGCATTTT. Its translation is CASETDRGGNQPQHF.

This clonotype has at least ten counts. This chain connects TRBV5-4 to TRBJ2-4; D might be TRBD1 or TRBD2, each matching 5 bases. Germline CDR1 is SGHNT and CDR2 is YYREEE (reference sequence). Trimming cost V 5 bases and J 1 base, with 10 bases left between them. CDR3 length equals 14 residues. The chain's CDR3 is CASRQGPAKNIQYF. For the CDR3, the DNA is TGTGCCAGCAGGCAGGGACCCGCCAAAAACATTCAGTACTTC.

This clonotype was counted many times. The rearrangement uses TRBV29-1 and TRBJ2-5; D is perhaps TRBD1 (5 bases). Deletions cut 3 bases from V and 5 bases from J, with 13 bases between. Germline assignment: CDR1 SQVTM and CDR2 ANQGSEA. CDR3 length equals 13 residues. CDR3 DNA: TGCAGCGTTGAGGTTGGGGCATGGGAGACCCAGTACTTC. Protein sequence: CSVEVGAWETQYF.

The sample holds a few counts of this clonotype. The chain recombines TRBV19 with TRBJ1-6; a weak D match, TRBD1 (5 bases). Trimming removed 7 bases from V and 4 bases from J, with 11 bases in between. The V gene's germline CDR1 is LNHDA and CDR2 SQIVND (reference sequence). This CDR3 contains 14 residues. CDR3 coding DNA: TGTGCCAGTACACCAGGGAATTATAATTCACCCCTCCACTTT. Translated, it gives CASTPGNYNSPLHF. Filled out from reference TRBV19 and TRBJ1-6, the complete variable domain reads DGGITQSPKYLFRKEGQNVTLSCEQNLNHDAMYWYRQDPGQGLRLIYYSQIVNDFQKGDIAEGYSVSREKKESFPLTVTSAQKNPTAFYLCASTPGNYNSPLHFGNGTRLTVT.

This clonotype appeared many times. This chain links TRBV2 with TRBJ1-6, with 9 positions matching TRBD1. The CDR3 loop spans 13 amino acids. CDR1 is SNHLY, CDR2 FYNNEI, per germline. V lost 11 bases, J lost 7 bases, and 6 bases stayed unmatched. CDR3 in amino acids: CASGGQGNSPLHF. Here the CDR3 DNA reads TGTGCCTCAGGCGGACAGGGGAATTCACCCCTCCACTTT.

The chain combines TRBV28 with TRBJ1-5; D gene uncertain. Germline CDR1 is MDHEN and CDR2 is SYDVKM. Trimming stripped 10 bases from V and 9 bases from J, with 13 bases between. The CDR3 sequence is 11 residues long. CDR3 DNA: TGTGCCACCCGTCAGCGGCGGCCCCAGCATTTT. Encoded protein: CATRQRRPQHF.

The table lists this clonotype with many counts. Written as DNA, the CDR3 is TGCAGCGTTGGTGGTGACAGGGAGCACGAGCAGTACTTC. It encodes CSVGGDREHEQYF. This rearrangement joins TRBV29-1 to TRBJ2-7; 7 nucleotides line up with TRBD1. Trimming cost V 4 bases and J 5 bases; bases outside gene matches: 8. This CDR3 comprises 13 residues. Germline CDR1 SQVTM, CDR2 ANQGSEA.

This clonotype was detected many times. The rearrangement uses TRBV10-3 and TRBJ1-1; 7 nucleotides match TRBD1. V trimming: 6 bases; J trimming: 0 bases; junction bases outside the gene matches: 4. Germline-derived CDR1 and CDR2 are ENHRY and SYGVKD. This CDR3 region has 14 residues. The DNA of the CDR3 is TGTGCCATCAGCGTGGGACAGCTGAACACTGAAGCTTTCTTT. Protein sequence: CAISVGQLNTEAFF.

This clonotype is labeled medium-sized. The V and J genes are TRBV20-1 and TRBJ2-2; 8 nucleotides line up with TRBD2. Germline V gives CDR1 DFQATT, CDR2 SNEGSKA (reference sequence). This CDR3 contains 14 residues. The trim removed 5 bases at V and 5 bases at J, leaving 7 bases unmatched. This CDR3 is CSAPRAGGTGELFF. The CDR3 DNA is TGCAGTGCTCCGAGGGCGGGAGGAACCGGGGAGCTGTTTTTT.

At least ten counts were recorded for this clonotype. The chain has TRBV4-2 and TRBJ1-4; TRBD1 matches at 9 bases. With V trimmed by 0 bases and J by 5 bases, 7 bases remained unmatched. Germline V gives CDR1 LGHNA, CDR2 YNFKEQ. The CDR3 totals 17 residues. This CDR3 is CASSQDPIGTGNEKLFF. CDR3 sequence (DNA): TGTGCCAGCAGCCAAGACCCGATCGGGACAGGGAATGAAAAACTGTTTTTT.

The chain carries TRBV21-1 and TRBJ1-6. TRBV21-1 is a recognized pseudogene. The CDR3 consists of 16 residues. CDR3: CASSKEKVGFNSPLHF. CDR3 in DNA: TGTGCCAGCAGCAAAGAGAAGGTCGGATTTAATTCACCCCTCCACTTT.

This clonotype was seen repeatedly, ten times or more. The V call is TRBV6-1, the J call TRBJ1-2; D might be TRBD1 (6 bases). Germline V lookup: CDR1 MNHNS, CDR2 SASEGT. Deletions cut 7 bases from V and 4 bases from J, with 16 bases between. The length of the CDR3 is 14 residues. CDR3: CASIGWGLGYGYTF. The CDR3 coding sequence is TGTGCCAGCATTGGCTGGGGGCTGGGCTATGGCTACACCTTC.

This clonotype has a count of ten or more. CDR3 in DNA: TGTGCCAGCAGCTTAGGGGGGCTAGCGGATCGCACCGGGGAGCTGTTTTTT. Translation: CASSLGGLADRTGELFF. V is TRBV11-3 and J is TRBJ2-2; D is perhaps TRBD2 (7 bases). The CDR3 is 17 residues long. CDR1 SGHNT and CDR2 YENEEA come from the germline V gene. Deletions cut 1 base from V and 4 bases from J, with 16 bases between.

This clonotype was counted ten times or more. The chain combines TRBV18 with TRBJ2-1; no clear D gene. Germline CDR1 is KGHSH and CDR2 is LQKENI. The CDR3 contains 15 residues. V lost 3 bases to trimming and J lost 5 bases, with 14 bases between them. The CDR3 sequence: CASSPRGLENNEQFF. The CDR3 DNA reads as TGTGCCAGCTCACCTCGCGGCCTAGAAAACAATGAGCAGTTCTTC.

Regarding this clonotype: With a much larger clone just one base away, this may be a read error. The rearrangement uses TRBV5-1 and TRBJ2-1, with 8 bases fitting TRBD2. CDR1 is SGHRS and CDR2 is YFSETQ in the germline V gene. The CDR3 length is 16 residues. The CDR3, as DNA: TGCGCCAGCAGCTTGTCGGCGGGAGGCCTCCACAATGAGCAGTCCTTC. Translation gives CASSLSAGGLHNEQSF.

V usage is TRBV12-3 or TRBV12-4 and J usage is TRBJ1-1; D remains ambiguous. Trimming stripped 3 bases from V and 5 bases from J, with 7 bases between. The length of the CDR3 is 12 residues. CDR3: CASSFSWTEAFF. CDR3 DNA: TGTGCCAGCAGTTTTTCTTGGACTGAAGCTTTCTTT.

The CDR3 reads CASSNPGRRVKNEQFF. The CDR3 DNA is TGTGCCAGTAGTAACCCCGGCCGAAGGGTTAAGAATGAGCAGTTCTTC. The V gene is TRBV19, the J gene TRBJ2-1; no definite D call. Trimming shortened V by 4 bases and J by 7 bases, and 20 bases separated the two germline ends. The CDR3 has 16 residues. Germline V gene sequence: CDR1 LNHDA, CDR2 SQIVND (reference sequence).

This clonotype was seen at least ten times. The chain combines TRBV10-2 with TRBJ1-3; tentatively, D is TRBD1 (5 bases). The CDR3 length is 16 residues. Trimming removed 7 bases at V and 2 bases at J, with 18 bases between. Germline CDR1 is WSHSY and CDR2 is SAAADI. CDR3 sequence (DNA): TGCGCCAGCACCCGCACACAGGAAAGAGCTGGAAACACCATATATTTT. It codes for CASTRTQERAGNTIYF.

The table lists this clonotype with a few counts. J is TRBJ1-1 and V is TRBV20-1, with 9 bases fitting TRBD1. The germline V gene has CDR1 DFQATT and CDR2 SNEGSKA (reference sequence). The CDR3 runs 13 residues. V shed 4 bases, J shed 5 bases, and the junction held 5 bases outside the gene matches. CDR3 DNA: TGCAGTGCTACCCTGGGACAGGGAACTGAAGCTTTCTTT. Its translation is CSATLGQGTEAFF.

There are a few counts of this clonotype. This sequence joins TRBV5-1 and TRBJ2-1, with 13 bases aligning to TRBD2. Germline CDR1 reads SGHRS; CDR2 reads YFSETQ. The CDR3 has 16 residues. The V segment lost 4 bases and the J segment 7 bases; nucleotides outside the gene matches: 8. CDR3 amino acids: CASSPRGLAGLNEQFF. Written as DNA, the CDR3 is TGCGCCAGCAGCCCGAGGGGACTAGCGGGACTTAATGAGCAGTTCTTC.

This clonotype was counted many times. CDR3 loop: CASSLDGGSTDTQYF. The CDR3 DNA reads TGTGCCAGCAGCTTAGACGGAGGGAGCACAGATACGCAGTATTTT. V is TRBV7-2 and J is TRBJ2-3, with D possibly TRBD2 on 6 matching bases. In germline, CDR1 is SGHTA, CDR2 FQGNSA. This CDR3 has 15 residues. V shed 1 base and J shed 0 bases, with 8 bases lying between them.

By share of the sample, this clonotype is large. J is TRBJ1-2 and V is TRBV12-3 or TRBV12-4; D not resolved. The CDR3 sequence is 11 residues long. Trimming pared 1 base from V and 7 bases from J, leaving 4 bases between. CDR3 residues: CASSLGTGYTF. CDR3 DNA: TGTGCCAGCAGTTTAGGTACTGGCTACACCTTC.

The gene calls are TRBV4-3 and TRBJ2-3; weak D call: TRBD2 (5 bases). This CDR3 has 15 residues. The V gene's germline CDR1 is LGHNA and CDR2 YSLEER. V dropped 4 bases and J dropped 3 bases, with 14 bases sitting between them. CDR3 residues: CASSPLGRETDTQYF. CDR3 nucleotide sequence: TGCGCCAGCAGCCCCCTAGGAAGGGAGACAGATACGCAGTATTTT.

The V call is TRBV2, the J call TRBJ1-5; D ambiguous. Germline V gene lookup returns CDR1 SNHLY and CDR2 FYNNEI. V was trimmed by 6 bases and J by 6 bases, leaving 18 bases between them. This CDR3 is 15 amino acids long. CDR3 sequence reads: CASREEGLAGQPQHF. The CDR3 region has the DNA TGTGCCAGCAGGGAGGAAGGCCTGGCGGGTCAGCCCCAGCATTTT.

This clonotype was observed at least ten times. V gene TRBV27 combines with J gene TRBJ1-2, with 7 bases lining up with TRBD1. The CDR3 totals 15 residues. The V gene end was trimmed by 6 bases and the J gene end by 0 bases; junction bases not matched to a gene: 7. Germline values: CDR1 MNHEY, CDR2 SMNVEV (reference sequence). As DNA, the CDR3 is TGTGCCAGCAGGCGGGGACAGCTTACTAACTATGGCTACACCTTC. This codes for CASRRGQLTNYGYTF.

This clonotype was observed at least ten times. This chain joins TRBV5-6 and TRBJ2-2; D is perhaps TRBD2 (5 bases). This CDR3 has 15 residues. Germline V gene lookup returns CDR1 SGHDT and CDR2 YYEEEE. Trimming removed 0 bases at V and 4 bases at J, with 10 bases between. Here the CDR3 reads CASSLVGRGTGELFF. DNA for the CDR3: TGTGCCAGCAGCTTGGTAGGGAGAGGCACCGGGGAGCTGTTTTTT. Full variable domain (remainder filled in from reference TRBV5-6 and TRBJ2-2): DAGVTQSPTHLIKTRGQQVTLRCSPKSGHDTVSWYQQALGQGPQFIFQYYEEEERQRGNFPDRFSGHQFPNYSSELNVNALLLGDSALYLCASSLVGRGTGELFFGEGSRLTVL.